The rows below give T cell receptor beta chains drawn from one sample of a study of response to subunit inactivated influenza vaccine. TCRdb reprocessed the RT-PCR reads via MiXCR and lists one record per CDR3 protein. The sample carries just under 550,000 distinct CDR3 sequences, roughly 23% recorded once. These data were likewise used in another study, on T cells expressing NK-cell markers.

The sequences come from CD4+ T cells sorted from PBMCs, collected 11 to 12 days after vaccination. These receptors originate from a man aged 50 or older who received an inactivated influenza vaccine. CDR3s leave out the opening cysteine and the closing phenylalanine or tryptophan. Rows give clone size only sometimes, using once, few, many, or a class for an expanded clone.

j_call: TRBJ2-3
v_call: TRBV7-2
clone_size: few
cdr3_aa: ASSFSGFTDTQY

j_call: TRBJ2-2
v_call: TRBV7-8
clone_size: few
cdr3_aa: ASSLALYGQRGVGELF

j_call: TRBJ2-7
v_call: TRBV28
clone_size: -
cdr3_aa: ATTSYEEY

j_call: TRBJ2-6
v_call: TRBV11-2
clone_size: few
cdr3_aa: ASSLDSGTGVFSGANVLT

j_call: TRBJ2-2
v_call: TRBV28
clone_size: few
cdr3_aa: ASSPRPIGSGELF

j_call: TRBJ2-2
v_call: TRBV11-2
clone_size: many
cdr3_aa: ASSSLVRRGGELF

j_call: TRBJ2-1
v_call: TRBV20-1
clone_size: few
cdr3_aa: SARARGRILDNEQF

j_call: TRBJ2-6
v_call: TRBV4-2
clone_size: -
cdr3_aa: ASSHPTGGSGANVLT

j_call: TRBJ2-2
v_call: TRBV29-1
clone_size: few
cdr3_aa: SVGNTLTGELF

j_call: TRBJ1-4
v_call: TRBV7-9
clone_size: few
cdr3_aa: ASSPGSFGELF

j_call: TRBJ1-1
v_call: TRBV6-1
clone_size: -
cdr3_aa: ASSGARTNTEAF

j_call: TRBJ2-1
v_call: TRBV7-7
clone_size: -
cdr3_aa: ASSLGRGRRDNEQF